Included here is one T cell receptor beta chain sequence, with context. The sample comes from a study of blood T cell repertoires in COVID-19. In the study overall: The origin of the acute and convalescent COVID-19 samples was the United States, Italy and Spain. From T cells, B-cell-depleted T cells, or PBMCs came the material, which was cDNA or gDNA.

Study processing details: Scientists estimated how many nucleated cells there were by amplifying reference gene primers. TCRdb keeps only in-frame clones here, not all; method: immunoSEQ multiplex PCR. Clonal size and the V and J genes are those of that table, whereas D and trimming came from the DNA. The sample consists of 60,000 to 85,000 clones, under 80% of them appearing once. Losses at the gene ends were 2 bases for V and 6 bases for J; bases not matched to a gene: 5. In germline, CDR1 is LGHDT, CDR2 YNNKEL (reference sequence). The CDR3 runs to 16 residues. The rearrangement joins TRBV3-1 (or the pseudogene TRBV3-2) to TRBJ2-1; TRBD2 agrees at 12 bases. The sequenced sample consisted of peripheral blood. This TCR derives from a human donor with acute or convalescent COVID-19. The donor label of this sample is uncertain. CDR3 sequence: CASSQLAGGRFNEQFF. CDR3 nucleotides: TGTGCCAGCAGCCAACTAGCGGGGGGGCGATTCAATGAGCAGTTCTTC.